This T cell receptor (beta chain) was captured in a study of blood T cell repertoires in COVID-19. CDR1 and CDR2 from the germline V gene are SGHVS and FNYEAQ. The CDR3 has 15 amino acids. V shed 1 base and J shed 2 bases, with 6 bases lying between them. Original analysis: The assay estimated nucleated cells by amplifying reference gene primers. Clones were read by immunoSEQ multiplex PCR, and TCRdb kept only the in-frame ones, dropping some. The V and J calls and the clone size are those of that table, but D and trimming were determined from the DNA. This sample has about 280,000 clones, with around 88% found just once. The age range of participants was 18 to 89 years, with residence in about 25 US areas. Categorization into cohorts depended on clinical history that participants reported. The recovered donors of Cohort 3 showed two negative PCRs, clearance, or symptom resolution.

The material sequenced was PBMCs or T cells enriched from blood (not recorded which). The sequence derives from a woman aged 40 to 55 who had recovered from COVID-19. The V gene is TRBV7-6, the J gene TRBJ2-6, with no clear D. CDR3 region: CASSLVGPGANVLTF. The CDR3, as DNA: TGTGCCAGCAGCTTAGTGGGCCCTGGGGCCAACGTCCTGACTTTC.